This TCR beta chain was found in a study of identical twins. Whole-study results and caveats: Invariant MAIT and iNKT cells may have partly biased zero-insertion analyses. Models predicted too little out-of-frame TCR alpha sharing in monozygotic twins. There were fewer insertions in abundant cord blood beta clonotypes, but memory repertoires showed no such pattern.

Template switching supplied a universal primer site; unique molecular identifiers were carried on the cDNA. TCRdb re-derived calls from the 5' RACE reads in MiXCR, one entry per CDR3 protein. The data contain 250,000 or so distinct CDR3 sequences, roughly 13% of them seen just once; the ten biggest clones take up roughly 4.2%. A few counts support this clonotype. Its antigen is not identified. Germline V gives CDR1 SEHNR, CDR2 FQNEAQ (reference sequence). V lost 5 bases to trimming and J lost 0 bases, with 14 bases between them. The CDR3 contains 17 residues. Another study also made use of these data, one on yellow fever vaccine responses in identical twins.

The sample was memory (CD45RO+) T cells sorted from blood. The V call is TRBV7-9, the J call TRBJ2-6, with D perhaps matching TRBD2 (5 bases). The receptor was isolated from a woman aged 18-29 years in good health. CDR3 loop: CASSTMRAGSGANVLTF. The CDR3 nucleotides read TGTGCCAGCAGCACGATGAGGGCGGGCTCTGGGGCCAACGTCCTGACTTTC.